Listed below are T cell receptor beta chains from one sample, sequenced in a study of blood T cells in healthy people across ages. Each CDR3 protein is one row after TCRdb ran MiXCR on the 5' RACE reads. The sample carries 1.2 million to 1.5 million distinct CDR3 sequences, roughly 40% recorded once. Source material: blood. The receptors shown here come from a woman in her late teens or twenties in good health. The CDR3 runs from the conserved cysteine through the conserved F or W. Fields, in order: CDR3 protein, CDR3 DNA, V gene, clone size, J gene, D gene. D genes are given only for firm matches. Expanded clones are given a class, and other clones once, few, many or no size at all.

CDR3: CASSLDLSGGELFF
DNA: TGTGCCAGCAGCTTAGATCTTTCCGGCGGGGAGCTGTTTTTT
V: TRBV11-3
size: few
J: TRBJ2-2
D: .

CDR3: CASSPTPSFTDTQYF
DNA: TGTGCCAGCAGCCCGACCCCTTCATTCACAGATACGCAGTATTTT
V: TRBV7-9
size: .
J: TRBJ2-3
D: .

CDR3: CSVADRVGSGNTIYF
DNA: TGCAGCGTTGCGGACAGGGTCGGTTCTGGAAACACCATATATTTT
V: TRBV29-1
size: many
J: TRBJ1-3
D: TRBD1

CDR3: CASSQENSGYGYTF
DNA: TGCGCCAGCAGCCAAGAGAACAGCGGCTATGGCTACACCTTC
V: TRBV4-1
size: few
J: TRBJ1-2
D: .

CDR3: CASSWASGGIETQYF
DNA: TGTGCCAGCAGTTGGGCTAGCGGGGGAATAGAGACCCAGTACTTC
V: TRBV27
size: .
J: TRBJ2-5
D: TRBD2

CDR3: CASSYSQGQNGYTF
DNA: TGTGCCAGCAGTTACTCCCAGGGGCAGAATGGCTACACCTTC
V: TRBV6-5
size: few
J: TRBJ1-2
D: .

CDR3: CASSQDRTGTGNTIYF
DNA: TGCGCCAGCAGCCAAGACAGGACAGGGACTGGAAACACCATATATTTT
V: TRBV4-1
size: .
J: TRBJ1-3
D: TRBD1

CDR3: CAWREETASYEKLFF
DNA: TGTGCCTGGAGAGAAGAGACGGCAAGCTATGAAAAACTGTTTTTT
V: TRBV30
size: .
J: TRBJ1-4
D: .

CDR3: CASSGSLAGGASSYEQYF
DNA: TGTGCCAGCAGCGGGAGTCTAGCGGGGGGCGCGAGCTCCTACGAGCAGTACTTC
V: TRBV9
size: few
J: TRBJ2-7
D: TRBD2

CDR3: CASSRDILSSYEQYF
DNA: TGTGCCAGCAGCCGGGACATTCTGAGCTCCTACGAGCAGTACTTC
V: TRBV7-8
size: few
J: TRBJ2-7
D: .

CDR3: CASSARLAGFYEQYF
DNA: TGTGCCAGCAGCGCTCGACTAGCGGGTTTTTACGAGCAGTACTTC
V: TRBV12-3/TRBV12-4
size: few
J: TRBJ2-7
D: TRBD2

CDR3: CASLSPSYNEQFF
DNA: TGTGCCAGCCTGAGCCCTTCCTACAATGAGCAGTTCTTC
V: TRBV11-2
size: many
J: TRBJ2-1
D: .

CDR3: CATKPTDNSYEQYF
DNA: TGTGCCACCAAACCAACAGACAACTCCTACGAGCAGTACTTC
V: TRBV7-9
size: .
J: TRBJ2-7
D: .

CDR3: CSARDSQAATNEKLFF
DNA: TGCAGTGCTAGGGACTCTCAAGCCGCAACTAATGAAAAACTGTTTTTT
V: TRBV20-1
size: .
J: TRBJ1-4
D: .

CDR3: CASSERTMSLSRPEQFF
DNA: TGTGCCAGCAGCGAACGTACAATGAGTCTTTCTCGTCCCGAGCAGTTCTTC
V: TRBV7-9
size: few
J: TRBJ2-1
D: .

CDR3: CASSLAGQGRRRNEQYF
DNA: TGTGCCAGCAGTTTGGCTGGCCAGGGACGCCGGAGGAATGAGCAGTACTTC
V: TRBV12-3/TRBV12-4
size: .
J: TRBJ2-5
D: .

CDR3: CASRPRAITEAFF
DNA: TGTGCCAGCAGGCCCAGGGCAATCACTGAAGCTTTCTTT
V: TRBV7-6
size: few
J: TRBJ1-1
D: .

CDR3: CASSYSMVGRGHTRYEQYF
DNA: TGTGCCAGCAGTTACTCGATGGTGGGTAGGGGCCATACACGCTACGAGCAGTACTTC
V: TRBV6-5
size: .
J: TRBJ2-7
D: .

CDR3: CASSLGDRLPFPSTDMQYF
DNA: TGTGCCAGCAGTTTAGGGGACAGGCTCCCTTTTCCTAGCACAGATATGCAGTATTTT
V: TRBV12-3/TRBV12-4
size: .
J: TRBJ2-3
D: TRBD1

CDR3: CASSYSGRYTDTQYF
DNA: TGTGCCAGCAGTTACTCCGGAAGATACACAGATACGCAGTATTTT
V: TRBV6-5
size: .
J: TRBJ2-3
D: .

CDR3: CSVDLAGVSLNEQFF
DNA: TGCAGCGTCGACCTAGCGGGAGTATCTCTCAATGAGCAGTTCTTC
V: TRBV29-1
size: once
J: TRBJ2-1
D: TRBD2

CDR3: CAWSRAIYYEQYF
DNA: TGTGCCTGGAGTCGGGCCATTTACTACGAGCAGTACTTC
V: TRBV30
size: .
J: TRBJ2-7
D: .

CDR3: CASSLLLKRWQFF
DNA: TGTGCCAGCAGTTTACTTTTGAAGCGTTGGCAGTTCTTC
V: TRBV12-3/TRBV12-4
size: few
J: TRBJ2-1
D: .

CDR3: CASSQGRGIRNIQYF
DNA: TGTGCCAGCAGCCAAGGACGGGGAATACGAAACATTCAGTACTTC
V: TRBV4-2
size: .
J: TRBJ2-4
D: .

CDR3: CASSPWGPPYEQYF
DNA: TGTGCCAGCAGCCCCTGGGGTCCCCCGTACGAGCAGTACTTC
V: TRBV3-1
size: .
J: TRBJ2-7
D: .

CDR3: CASSYTEDTEAFF
DNA: TGCGCCAGCAGCTACACAGAGGACACTGAAGCTTTCTTT
V: TRBV5-1
size: .
J: TRBJ1-1
D: .

CDR3: CSGGAEAFF
DNA: TGCAGCGGGGGGGCTGAAGCTTTCTTT
V: TRBV29-1
size: .
J: TRBJ1-1
D: .

CDR3: CAIGVLPTNEKLFF
DNA: TGTGCCATCGGGGTTCTGCCAACTAATGAAAAACTGTTTTTT
V: TRBV10-3
size: .
J: TRBJ1-4
D: .

CDR3: CASNSETDTQYF
DNA: TGTGCCAGCAACTCAGAAACAGATACGCAGTATTTT
V: TRBV11-2
size: few
J: TRBJ2-3
D: .

CDR3: CASSQSPSVASYEQYF
DNA: TGTGCCAGCAGCCAATCTCCTAGCGTGGCGTCCTACGAGCAGTACTTC
V: TRBV3-1
size: few
J: TRBJ2-7
D: .

CDR3: CASSLWTSGNQETQYF
DNA: TGTGCCAGCAGTTTGTGGACTAGCGGAAACCAAGAGACCCAGTACTTC
V: TRBV28
size: .
J: TRBJ2-5
D: TRBD2

CDR3: CASTISFSLDRGYSNQPQHF
DNA: TGTGCCAGCACCATCTCATTTTCCCTGGACAGGGGTTATAGCAATCAGCCCCAGCATTTT
V: TRBV7-8
size: .
J: TRBJ1-5
D: TRBD1

CDR3: CAISDGAYSNQPQHF
DNA: TGTGCCATCAGTGATGGAGCTTATAGCAATCAGCCCCAGCATTTT
V: TRBV10-3
size: few
J: TRBJ1-5
D: .

CDR3: CASRRQPQGADTDTQYF
DNA: TGCGCCAGCAGAAGACAACCCCAGGGTGCAGACACAGATACGCAGTATTTT
V: TRBV5-1
size: few
J: TRBJ2-3
D: .

CDR3: CASSLRELGGQYF
DNA: TGTGCCAGCAGTCTACGAGAACTAGGGGGTCAGTACTTC
V: TRBV12-3/TRBV12-4
size: few
J: TRBJ2-5
D: .

CDR3: CASSSTEDRVNTEAFF
DNA: TGCGCCAGCAGCTCAACGGAGGACAGGGTGAACACTGAAGCTTTCTTT
V: TRBV5-1
size: few
J: TRBJ1-1
D: TRBD1

CDR3: CASKRVGEQYF
DNA: TGTGCCAGCAAAAGGGTGGGCGAGCAGTACTTC
V: TRBV6-5
size: few
J: TRBJ2-7
D: .

CDR3: CASSPSSGGPAQPQHF
DNA: TGTGCCAGCAGTCCCTCCTCCGGGGGACCCGCTCAGCCCCAGCATTTT
V: TRBV28
size: .
J: TRBJ1-5
D: .

CDR3: CASSSKGAGLAKNIQYF
DNA: TGTGCCAGCAGCTCCAAGGGGGCGGGGTTAGCCAAAAACATTCAGTACTTC
V: TRBV5-5
size: .
J: TRBJ2-4
D: .

CDR3: CATRRREQDTQYF
DNA: TGTGCCACACGCCGGAGGGAGCAAGATACGCAGTATTTT
V: TRBV6-1
size: few
J: TRBJ2-3
D: .

CDR3: CASSQDSQGGREQFF
DNA: TGCGCCAGCAGCCAAGATTCCCAGGGAGGACGTGAGCAGTTCTTC
V: TRBV4-1
size: .
J: TRBJ2-1
D: .

CDR3: CASSYSNFKETQYF
DNA: TGTGCCAGCAGTTACTCGAACTTCAAAGAGACCCAGTACTTC
V: TRBV6-5
size: .
J: TRBJ2-5
D: .

CDR3: CASSSLAGLGTDTQYF
DNA: TGTGCCAGCAGTTCACTAGCGGGGCTAGGCACAGATACGCAGTATTTT
V: TRBV28
size: few
J: TRBJ2-3
D: TRBD2

CDR3: CASRTSGSSTDTQYF
DNA: TGCGCCAGCAGGACTAGCGGAAGCAGCACAGATACGCAGTATTTT
V: TRBV5-1
size: few
J: TRBJ2-3
D: TRBD2

CDR3: CASSPPASADTQYF
DNA: TGTGCCAGCAGCCCCCCTGCATCGGCAGATACGCAGTATTTT
V: TRBV14
size: .
J: TRBJ2-3
D: .

CDR3: CASNHRGGYSYEQYF
DNA: TGTGCCAGCAACCACCGGGGGGGATACTCTTACGAGCAGTACTTC
V: TRBV28
size: .
J: TRBJ2-7
D: TRBD2

CDR3: CSVINRDRAIGEQYF
DNA: TGCAGTGTAATCAACCGGGACAGGGCAATTGGGGAGCAGTACTTC
V: TRBV29-1
size: .
J: TRBJ2-7
D: TRBD1

CDR3: CASSLVLAGAYNEQYF
DNA: TGCGCCAGCAGCTTGGTCCTAGCGGGAGCTTACAATGAGCAGTACTTC
V: TRBV5-1
size: .
J: TRBJ2-7
D: TRBD2

CDR3: CASSLDRGDYGYTF
DNA: TGTGCCAGCAGCTTGGACAGGGGCGACTATGGCTACACCTTC
V: TRBV5-1
size: many
J: TRBJ1-2
D: TRBD1

CDR3: CASSWIVGASTGELFF
DNA: TGTGCCAGCAGCTGGATAGTGGGGGCGAGCACCGGGGAGCTGTTTTTT
V: TRBV7-3
size: .
J: TRBJ2-2
D: .

CDR3: CASSLGTGFETQYF
DNA: TGTGCCAGCAGCCTAGGGACAGGGTTCGAGACCCAGTACTTC
V: TRBV7-3
size: few
J: TRBJ2-5
D: TRBD1

CDR3: CSVETGGEVEAFF
DNA: TGCAGCGTTGAAACAGGGGGCGAGGTTGAAGCTTTCTTT
V: TRBV29-1
size: few
J: TRBJ1-1
D: TRBD1

CDR3: CSATTNKNTEAFF
DNA: TGCAGTGCAACGACCAATAAGAACACTGAAGCTTTCTTT
V: TRBV20-1
size: .
J: TRBJ1-1
D: .

CDR3: CASSTRSGGPGNTGELFF
DNA: TGTGCCAGCAGCACCCGTAGCGGGGGGCCAGGTAACACCGGGGAGCTGTTTTTT
V: TRBV9
size: .
J: TRBJ2-2
D: TRBD2

CDR3: CSAGVQGQPQHF
DNA: TGCAGTGCTGGAGTCCAGGGTCAGCCCCAGCATTTT
V: TRBV20-1
size: .
J: TRBJ1-5
D: .

CDR3: CASREAGGEQYF
DNA: TGTGCCAGCAGGGAGGCGGGGGGTGAGCAGTACTTC
V: TRBV3-1
size: .
J: TRBJ2-5
D: TRBD2

CDR3: CASSLGGGRGTEAFF
DNA: TGTGCCAGCAGTTTAGGGGGGGGGCGCGGGACTGAAGCTTTCTTT
V: TRBV12-3/TRBV12-4
size: .
J: TRBJ1-1
D: .

CDR3: CASSQGRGGSYEQYF
DNA: TGCGCCAGCAGCCAAGGTCGCGGAGGCTCCTACGAGCAGTACTTC
V: TRBV4-1
size: .
J: TRBJ2-7
D: .

CDR3: CASSESPKWGGNGYTF
DNA: TGTGCCAGCAGTGAATCCCCCAAATGGGGGGGAAATGGCTACACCTTC
V: TRBV25-1
size: .
J: TRBJ1-2
D: .

CDR3: CASSFTGGGLSNTEAFF
DNA: TGTGCCAGCAGCTTTACAGGGGGGGGACTCTCGAACACTGAAGCTTTCTTT
V: TRBV7-9
size: many
J: TRBJ1-1
D: TRBD1